This T cell receptor (beta chain) was captured by sequencing in a study of blood T cell repertoires in COVID-19. V trimming: 3 bases; J trimming: 0 bases; junction bases outside the gene matches: 2. CDR3 length: 15 residues. Germline V gene lookup returns CDR1 KGHSH and CDR2 LQKENI. Profiling relied on immunoSEQ multiplex PCR, and the TCRdb table lists in-frame clones only, not all of them. The sample lists about 200,000 clones; roughly 80% were seen once. The chain has TRBV18 and TRBJ1-1, with 9 bases aligning to TRBD1. Sequenced input: peripheral blood. This TCR derives from a woman in her 70s with acute or convalescent COVID-19. CDR3 coding DNA: TGTGCCAGCTCACCCTGGGACAGGGTGAACACTGAAGCTTTCTTT. This codes for CASSPWDRVNTEAFF.